The T cell receptor beta chain under discussion was sequenced for a study of T-cell memory formation after mild COVID-19. General study results and limits: There was no confirmation that second-wave clones peaking on day 37 were SARS-CoV-2 specific. In pre-infection memory, a portion of responding clones appeared, which suggested that cross-reactive memory joined. Clones contracting day 15 to 85 were balanced CD4/CD8; later expanders leaned CD4+.

The sample holds a few counts of this clonotype. Its cognate antigen is unknown. TCRdb recomputed calls from the 5' RACE reads with MiXCR, one row per CDR3 protein. The sample lists about 260,000 distinct CDR3 sequences; 15% to 20% were seen once. The sequencing input was PBMCs or a T cell subset sorted from them (not recorded which). This receptor was obtained from a man younger than 35 who had mild COVID-19 (a few samples of this study predate the infection). Cell type and time point are not known.

Here the CDR3 DNA reads TGTGCCAGCAGCTTAGCGCCCGACAGGGCCGCCGGGGAGCTGTTTTTT. Its protein product is CASSLAPDRAAGELFF. J is TRBJ2-2 and V is TRBV7-2, with 7 bases lining up with TRBD1. Per germline, CDR1 SGHTA and CDR2 FQGNSA. This CDR3 region has 16 residues. Trimming at V came to 0 bases and at J to 6 bases, leaving 7 bases not matched to a gene.